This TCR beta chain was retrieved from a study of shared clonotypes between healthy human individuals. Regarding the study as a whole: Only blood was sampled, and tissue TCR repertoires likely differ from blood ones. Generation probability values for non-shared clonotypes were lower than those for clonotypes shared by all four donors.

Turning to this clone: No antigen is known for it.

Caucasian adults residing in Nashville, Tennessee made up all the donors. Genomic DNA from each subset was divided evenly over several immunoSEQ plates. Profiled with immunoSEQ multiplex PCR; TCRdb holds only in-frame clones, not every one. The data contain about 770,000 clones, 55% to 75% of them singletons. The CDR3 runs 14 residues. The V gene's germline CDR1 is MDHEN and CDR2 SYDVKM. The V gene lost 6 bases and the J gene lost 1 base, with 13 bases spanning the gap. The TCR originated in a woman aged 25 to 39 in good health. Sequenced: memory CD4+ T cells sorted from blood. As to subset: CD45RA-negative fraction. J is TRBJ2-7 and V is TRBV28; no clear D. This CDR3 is CASSAALPSYEQYF. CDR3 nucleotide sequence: TGTGCCAGCAGCGCCGCTCTGCCGTCCTACGAGCAGTACTTC.